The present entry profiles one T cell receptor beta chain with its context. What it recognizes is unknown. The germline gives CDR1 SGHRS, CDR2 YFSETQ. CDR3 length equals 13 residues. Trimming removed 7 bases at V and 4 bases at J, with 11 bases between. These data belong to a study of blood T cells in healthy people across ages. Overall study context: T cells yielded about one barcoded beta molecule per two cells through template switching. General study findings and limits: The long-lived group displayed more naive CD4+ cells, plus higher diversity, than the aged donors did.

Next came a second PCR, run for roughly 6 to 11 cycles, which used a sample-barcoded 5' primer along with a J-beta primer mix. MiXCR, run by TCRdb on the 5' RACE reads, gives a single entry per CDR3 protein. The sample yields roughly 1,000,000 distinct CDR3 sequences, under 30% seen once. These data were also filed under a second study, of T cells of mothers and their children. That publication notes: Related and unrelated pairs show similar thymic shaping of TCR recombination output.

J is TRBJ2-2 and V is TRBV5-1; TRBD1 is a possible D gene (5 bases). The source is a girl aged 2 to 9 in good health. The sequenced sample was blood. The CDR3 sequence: CASDFGATGELFF. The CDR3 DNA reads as TGCGCCAGCGATTTTGGGGCCACCGGGGAGCTGTTTTTT.